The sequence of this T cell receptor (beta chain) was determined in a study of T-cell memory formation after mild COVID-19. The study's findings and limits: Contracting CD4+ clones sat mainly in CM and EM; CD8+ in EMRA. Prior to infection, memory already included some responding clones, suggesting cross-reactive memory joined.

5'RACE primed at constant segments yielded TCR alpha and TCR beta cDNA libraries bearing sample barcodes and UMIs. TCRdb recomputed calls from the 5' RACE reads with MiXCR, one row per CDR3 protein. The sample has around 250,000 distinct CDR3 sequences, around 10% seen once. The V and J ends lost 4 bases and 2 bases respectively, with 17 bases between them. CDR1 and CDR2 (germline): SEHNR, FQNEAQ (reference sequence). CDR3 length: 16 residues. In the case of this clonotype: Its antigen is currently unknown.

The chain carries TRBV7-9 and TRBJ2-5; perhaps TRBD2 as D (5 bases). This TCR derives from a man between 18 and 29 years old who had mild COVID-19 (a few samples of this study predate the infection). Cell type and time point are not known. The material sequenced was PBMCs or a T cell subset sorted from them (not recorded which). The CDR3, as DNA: TGTGCCAGCAGCTCGACCCCCGGGAACCAGCAAGAGACCCAGTACTTC. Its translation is CASSSTPGNQQETQYF.